Following are 29 T cell receptor beta chains from one sample sequenced in a study of T cell repertoires in ileal Crohn's disease. Assay used: immunoSEQ multiplex PCR; TCRdb lists only in-frame clones, some missing. The data show 10,000 to 15,000 clones, approximately 80% seen once. The sample's time point: neoterminal ileum biopsy at postoperative endoscopy, about 6 months after surgery. The sequenced sample consisted of ileal tissue. These receptors were taken from an adult with Crohn's disease.

Only one count was recorded for this clone. This chain joins TRBV28 and TRBJ2-7; 7 nucleotides agree with TRBD1. Losses at the gene ends were 1 base for V and 1 base for J; bases not matched to a gene: 7. Looked up from germline, CDR1 is MDHEN and CDR2 is SYDVKM. This CDR3 spans 16 amino acids. The CDR3 reads CASSLSGPGQSYEQYF. The CDR3 region has the DNA TGTGCCAGCAGTTTATCAGGGCCGGGACAGTCCTACGAGCAGTACTTC.

The chain recombines TRBV27 with TRBJ2-1; D might be TRBD1 (6 bases). From germline, CDR1 is MNHEY and CDR2 SMNVEV (reference sequence). The CDR3 is 16 residues long. The V end was cut by 2 bases, the J end by 0 bases, with 11 bases between. CDR3 protein: CASSLGQPDSYNEQFF. The CDR3 nucleotides are TGTGCCAGCAGTTTAGGACAGCCGGACTCCTACAATGAGCAGTTCTTC.

The CDR3 sequence is CASSLTGVGYGYTF. The CDR3, as DNA: TGTGCCAGCAGCCTGACGGGGGTTGGGTATGGCTACACCTTC. The rearrangement links TRBV5-8 to TRBJ1-2; tentative D call: TRBD1 (5 bases). This CDR3 has 14 amino acids. CDR1 and CDR2 from the germline V gene are SGHTS and YDEGEE. V lost 4 bases and J 5 bases, leaving 15 bases between the germline ends. Drawing the rest from reference TRBV5-8 and TRBJ1-2, the complete variable domain is EAGVTQSPTHLIKTRGQQATLRCSPISGHTSVYWYQQALGLGLQFLLWYDEGEERNRGNFPPRFSGRQFPNYSSELNVNALELEDSALYLCASSLTGVGYGYTFGSGTRLTVV.

Note on this clone: Distinct nucleotide sequences in the sample also encode this CDR3. This chain joins TRBV19 and TRBJ2-2; TRBD1 agrees at 12 bases. The V segment lost 7 bases and the J segment 6 bases; nucleotides outside the gene matches: 3. The CDR3 covers 14 residues. CDR1 is LNHDA, CDR2 SQIVND, per germline (reference sequence). This chain's CDR3 is CASKGQGASGELFF. CDR3 DNA: TGTGCCAGTAAGGGACAGGGGGCTTCCGGGGAGCTGTTTTTT.

This clone was counted once. V usage is TRBV28 and J usage is TRBJ1-2; D is possibly TRBD1 (5 bases). This CDR3 has 12 amino acids. Trimming removed 2 bases at V and 7 bases at J, with 8 bases between. From germline, CDR1 is MDHEN and CDR2 SYDVKM. CDR3 bases: TGTGCCAGCAGTTTACAGGGAAGTGGCTACACCTTC. Its protein product is CASSLQGSGYTF.

V and J are TRBV7-4 and TRBJ2-1; 11 bases line up with TRBD1. The CDR3 has 15 amino acids. V shed 4 bases, J shed 9 bases, and the junction held 8 bases outside the gene matches. Germline CDR1 is SGHVT and CDR2 is SQSDAQ. The CDR3: CASSSPGQGASEQFF. The DNA for the CDR3 is TGTGCCAGCAGCTCGCCCGGACAGGGGGCGAGTGAGCAGTTCTTC.

The chain joins TRBV14 to TRBJ1-1, with 7 bases lining up with TRBD1. Germline CDR1 SGHDN, CDR2 FVKESK. This CDR3 contains 13 residues. V lost 4 bases and J lost 3; bases outside the gene matches: 2. In DNA, the CDR3 is TGTGCCAGCAGCCTAGACAGGGACACTGAAGCTTTCTTT. Encoded protein: CASSLDRDTEAFF. Complete variable domain (other parts from reference TRBV14 and TRBJ1-1): EAGVTQFPSHSVIEKGQTVTLRCDPISGHDNLYWYRRVMGKEIKFLLHFVKESKQDESGMPNNRFLAERTGGTYSTLKVQPAELEDSGVYFCASSLDRDTEAFFGQGTRLTVV.

The chain joins TRBV7-8 to TRBJ1-1; a weak D match, TRBD1 (5 bases). The germline CDR1 and CDR2 sequences are SGHVS and FQNEAQ. The CDR3 is 17 residues long. With 0 bases removed from V and 0 bases from J, the gap between germline ends came to 14 bases. CDR3 in amino acids: CASSLASGGSMNTEAFF. In DNA, the CDR3 is TGTGCCAGCAGCTTAGCGTCGGGGGGTAGTATGAACACTGAAGCTTTCTTT.

This chain links TRBV19 with TRBJ1-4; TRBD1 aligns across 8 bases. With 6 bases clipped from V and 5 bases from J, the junction kept 8 bases outside the gene matches. Germline V gives CDR1 LNHDA, CDR2 SQIVND (reference sequence). The CDR3 sequence is 15 residues long. The CDR3 loop is CASRARTGRNEKLFF. CDR3 nucleotide sequence: TGTGCCAGTAGGGCCCGGACAGGGCGGAATGAAAAACTGTTTTTT.

This chain joins TRBV9 and TRBJ1-3, with D possibly matching TRBD1 (5 bases). V lost 4 bases to trimming and J lost 0 bases, with 14 bases between them. The CDR3 covers 16 residues. The germline CDR1 and CDR2 sequences are SGDLS and YYNGEE. CDR3 nucleotide sequence: TGTGCCAGCAGCCCCACGGGGGGGTCCTCTGGAAACACCATATATTTT. This codes for CASSPTGGSSGNTIYF.

The chain links TRBV28 to TRBJ1-5; TRBD1 might be the D (5 bases). V lost 8 bases, J lost 3 bases, and 11 bases lay in between. Germline V gives CDR1 MDHEN, CDR2 SYDVKM. This CDR3 has 13 residues. In nucleotides, the CDR3 is TGTGCCAGCGACAGAAGAGTCAATCAGCCCCAGCATTTT. This encodes CASDRRVNQPQHF.

The chain is built from TRBV4-2 and TRBJ2-4; 12 bases map to TRBD2. This CDR3 is built from 15 residues. V lost 4 bases, J lost 9 bases, and 7 bases stayed unmatched. The germline V gene has CDR1 LGHNA and CDR2 YNFKEQ. The CDR3 sequence: CASSRASGGAGIQYF. CDR3 sequence (DNA): TGTGCCAGCAGCCGGGCTAGCGGGGGGGCTGGCATTCAGTACTTC.

This sequence joins TRBV27 and TRBJ2-3; D might be TRBD1 (5 bases). The CDR3 extends over 16 amino acids. V lost 2 bases and J lost 4, with 16 bases in between. Germline CDR1 is MNHEY and CDR2 is SMNVEV (reference sequence). The CDR3 DNA is TGTGCCAGCAGTTTAAAAGGGCCAGGGATCGCAGATACGCAGTATTTT. Its translation: CASSLKGPGIADTQYF.

This chain joins TRBV7-2 and TRBJ1-3; TRBD1 matches at 9 bases. The germline V gene encodes CDR1 SGHTA and CDR2 FQGNSA. This CDR3 comprises 16 residues. The V and J ends lost 4 bases and 0 bases, in that order; junction bases with no gene match: 4. Here the CDR3 DNA reads TGTGCCAGCAGCTCTGGGACAGGGAGCTCTGGAAACACCATATATTTT. Encoded protein: CASSSGTGSSGNTIYF.

The chain has TRBV27 and TRBJ1-4, with 8 bases aligning to TRBD1. V trimming: 7 bases; J trimming: 4 bases; junction bases outside the gene matches: 14. The CDR3 has 17 amino acids. The germline gives CDR1 MNHEY, CDR2 SMNVEV (reference sequence). As DNA, the CDR3 is TGTGCCAGCACCAAACTTCAGGGGGCCCGCTTTAATGAAAAACTGTTTTTT. This gives the protein CASTKLQGARFNEKLFF.

This rearrangement joins TRBV7-2 to TRBJ2-7, with TRBD1 matching over 7 bases. The germline V gene encodes CDR1 SGHTA and CDR2 FQGNSA. CDR3 length: 14 residues. Trimming took 6 bases from V and 10 from J; bases not matched to a gene: 15. The CDR3 DNA reads TGTGCCAGCAGGGAATCCGGGACAGTAGGGGGCCAGTACTTC. Its translation: CASRESGTVGGQYF. Variable domain in full (rest from reference TRBV7-2 and TRBJ2-7): GAGVSQSPSNKVTEKGKDVELRCDPISGHTALYWYRQSLGQGLEFLIYFQGNSAPDKSGLPSDRFSAERTGGSVSTLTIQRTQQEDSAVYLCASRESGTVGGQYFGPGTRLTVT.

This clone has a handful of counts. The rearrangement uses TRBV30 and TRBJ2-3, with TRBD2 identical over 8 bases. The CDR3 is 14 residues long. Germline CDR1 is GTSNPN and CDR2 is SVGIG (reference sequence). V shed 4 bases, J shed 1 base, and the junction held 4 bases outside the gene matches. The DNA of the CDR3 is TGTGCCTGGATCAGCGGGAGCCGCACAGATACGCAGTATTTT. It yields the protein CAWISGSRTDTQYF.

The V call is TRBV16, the J call TRBJ2-7, with D uncertain. Germline CDR1 KGHSY, CDR2 FQNENV. Trimming took off 0 bases at V and 2 bases at J, with 11 bases between the two ends. The CDR3 totals 15 residues. The CDR3 DNA reads TGTGCCAGCAGCCAATCCGGCGGTGCGGCCTACGAGCAGTACTTC. Translating gives CASSQSGGAAYEQYF.

The chain links TRBV11-2 to TRBJ2-3; tentative D call: TRBD2 (6 bases). This CDR3 has 13 amino acids. V lost 5 bases, J lost 9 bases, and 15 bases lay in between. Germline CDR1 is SGHAT and CDR2 is FQNNGV. The CDR3 is CASSAGGGRTQYF. CDR3 nucleotides: TGTGCCAGCAGCGCAGGAGGAGGGCGGACGCAGTATTTT.

The CDR3 DNA reads TGTGCCTGGAGTGTACCGGGACTAGCAGTCACCGGGGAGCTGTTTTTT. It translates to CAWSVPGLAVTGELFF. V and J are TRBV30 and TRBJ2-2; the match to TRBD2 covers 9 bases. With V trimmed by 0 bases and J by 4 bases, 6 bases remained unmatched. CDR1 and CDR2 from the germline V gene are GTSNPN and SVGIG (reference sequence). The CDR3 is 16 residues long.

The chain is built from TRBV18 and TRBJ2-7, with TRBD2 matching over 10 bases. Germline CDR1 and CDR2: KGHSH and LQKENI. The CDR3 totals 14 residues. V was clipped by 7 bases and J by 6 bases; unmatched bases: 9. The CDR3 protein is CASFPTSGSAEQYF. CDR3 nucleotides: TGTGCCAGCTTCCCGACTAGCGGGTCCGCCGAGCAGTACTTC.

The chain uses TRBV28 and TRBJ2-2; weak D call: TRBD2 (6 bases). Germline loops: CDR1 MDHEN, CDR2 SYDVKM. Trimming took 6 bases from V and 6 from J, leaving 14 bases between them. This CDR3 has 14 amino acids. The CDR3 DNA reads as TGTGCCAGCAGGCGGGGAAGGTCGCCCGGGGAGCTGTTTTTT. Amino acid sequence: CASRRGRSPGELFF.

This clone was detected only a few times. V usage is TRBV5-1 and J usage is TRBJ2-2, with D possibly TRBD1 on 5 matching bases. Germline V gives CDR1 SGHRS, CDR2 YFSETQ. The CDR3 is made up of 15 amino acids. Trimming left V 5 bases short and J 4 bases short, with 15 bases between. The CDR3 region has the DNA TGCGCCAGCAGGGCAACCCAGGGCACCACCGGGGAGCTGTTTTTT. This sequence encodes CASRATQGTTGELFF.

As concerns this clone: At one boundary the junction diverges from the germline segment, which might be a read error. This chain links TRBV18 with TRBJ2-7, with 10 bases matching TRBD1. Germline V gene lookup returns CDR1 KGHSH and CDR2 LQKENI. The CDR3 sequence is 13 residues long. The CDR3 protein is CASSLGQGKPLHF. The CDR3 DNA reads TGTGCCAGCTCACTGGGACAGGGGAAGCCTTTGCACTTC.

The rearrangement uses TRBV6-5 and TRBJ2-2, with 9 positions matching TRBD2. The trim removed 10 bases at V and 3 bases at J, leaving 9 bases unmatched. Germline CDR1 reads MNHEY; CDR2 reads SVGAGI. The CDR3 has 15 amino acids. CDR3: CAIIGRGGDTGELFF. The DNA for the CDR3 is TGTGCCATTATCGGGCGGGGGGGCGACACCGGGGAGCTGTTTTTT.

Only a few counts were recorded for this clone. The chain uses TRBV30 and TRBJ2-7, with no clear D. Trimming took 4 bases from V and 2 from J, leaving 12 bases between them. The length of the CDR3 is 13 residues. The germline CDR1 and CDR2 sequences are GTSNPN and SVGIG (reference sequence). The chain's CDR3 is CAWTRDSPYEQYF. CDR3 nucleotides: TGTGCCTGGACCCGAGACTCTCCCTACGAGCAGTACTTC.

The chain combines TRBV27 with TRBJ1-2; 8 positions match TRBD1. V lost 0 bases, J lost 4 bases, and 4 bases stayed unmatched. Per germline, CDR1 MNHEY and CDR2 SMNVEV (reference sequence). The CDR3 is made up of 15 amino acids. The CDR3 DNA reads TGTGCCAGCAGTTTATCGAGGACAGGGTCCTATGGCTACACCTTC. It is translated as CASSLSRTGSYGYTF.

The V call is TRBV9, the J call TRBJ2-1; D may be TRBD2 (5 bases). The CDR3 spans 14 residues. Germline V gene data show CDR1 as SGDLS and CDR2 as YYNGEE. V shed 4 bases and J shed 0 bases, with 8 bases lying between them. CDR3 in DNA: TGTGCCAGCAGCCTCCGGGACTCCTACAATGAGCAGTTCTTC. This codes for CASSLRDSYNEQFF. Based on the CDR3 plus reference TRBV9 and TRBJ2-1, the full variable domain is DSGVTQTPKHLITATGQRVTLRCSPRSGDLSVYWYQQSLDQGLQFLIQYYNGEERAKGNILERFSAQQFPDLHSELNLSSLELGDSALYFCASSLRDSYNEQFFGPGTRLTVL.

The table lists this clone with a count of one. The chain links TRBV15 to TRBJ1-5, with no clear D. The CDR3 is 15 amino acids. With 0 bases removed from V and 5 bases from J, the gap between germline ends came to 11 bases. The germline gives CDR1 LNHNV, CDR2 YYDKDF (reference sequence). The CDR3 protein is CATSRDPSYDQPQHF. The CDR3 region has the DNA TGTGCCACCAGCAGAGATCCGTCCTACGATCAGCCCCAGCATTTT.